This entry lists 27 T cell receptor beta chains sequenced from one sample in a study of blood T cell repertoires in COVID-19. Profiled with immunoSEQ multiplex PCR; TCRdb holds only in-frame clones, not every one. The table lists some 48,000 clones, roughly 82% of them singletons. The sample taken for sequencing was peripheral blood. The source of these receptors is a human donor in a cohort sampled during active COVID-19.

V gene TRBV10-1 combines with J gene TRBJ2-7; 11 bases line up with TRBD2. Germline CDR1 and CDR2: WNHNN and SYGVQD (reference sequence). This CDR3 region has 14 residues. J was trimmed by 2 bases and V by 8 bases; bases with no gene match: 5. CDR3 nucleotides: TGCGCCAGCTCGACTAGCGGGGACGCCTACGAGCAGTACTTC. Protein sequence: CASSTSGDAYEQYF.

CDR3 sequence (DNA): TGTGCCAGCAGCAAAAGGGACCGGACAGGGATCTCCTACGAGCAGTACTTC. Amino acid sequence: CASSKRDRTGISYEQYF. The gene calls are TRBV21-1 and TRBJ2-7; TRBD1, as called in the table, went unchecked against the DNA. TRBV21-1 is a pseudogene segment. This CDR3 is 17 amino acids long.

The V gene is TRBV5-1, the J gene TRBJ1-3, with 8 bases fitting TRBD1. V shed 2 bases, J shed 0 bases, and the junction held 13 bases outside the gene matches. The CDR3 is 19 amino acids. The germline gives CDR1 SGHRS, CDR2 YFSETQ. Here the CDR3 reads CASSLQGVLGRSSGNTIYF. The CDR3 DNA sequence: TGCGCCAGCAGCTTACAGGGGGTTTTGGGAAGAAGCTCTGGAAACACCATATATTTT.

V and J are TRBV19 and TRBJ1-2; possible D gene TRBD1, 6 bases. Germline V gives CDR1 LNHDA, CDR2 SQIVND (reference sequence). This CDR3 contains 15 residues. Trimming stripped 6 bases from V and 5 bases from J, with 19 bases between. The CDR3 spells CASRRQDVGNYGYTF. CDR3 in DNA: TGTGCCAGTAGACGACAGGACGTGGGGAATTATGGCTACACCTTC.

This sequence joins TRBV9 and TRBJ2-1; the match to TRBD2 covers 11 bases. The V and J ends lost 2 bases and 7 bases, in that order; junction bases with no gene match: 5. This CDR3 is built from 15 residues. The V gene's germline CDR1 is SGDLS and CDR2 YYNGEE. The CDR3 DNA follows: TGTGCCAGCAGCGTTTCTAGCGGGGGGTTAAATGAGCAGTTCTTC. As protein: CASSVSSGGLNEQFF.

The chain has TRBV7-9 and TRBJ1-2; D call uncertain. The CDR3 runs 14 residues. Per the germline V gene, CDR1 is SEHNR and CDR2 is FQNEAQ (reference sequence). V was shortened by 2 bases and J by 3 bases, with 10 bases between the two germline ends. In nucleotides, the CDR3 is TGTGCCAGCAGCTTACCCGGGGAACACTATGGCTACACCTTC. This gives the protein CASSLPGEHYGYTF.

This clone was seen once. The chain links TRBV30 to TRBJ2-7; TRBD2 agrees at 8 bases. Losses at the gene ends were 3 bases for V and 1 base for J; bases not matched to a gene: 8. This CDR3 is 15 amino acids long. Germline CDR1 reads GTSNPN; CDR2 reads SVGIG (reference sequence). This CDR3 is CAWRAPGGFSYEQYF. Written as DNA, the CDR3 is TGTGCCTGGAGGGCCCCGGGGGGGTTTTCCTACGAGCAGTACTTC.

The rearrangement joins TRBV7-6 to TRBJ1-5; the match to TRBD1 covers 9 bases. CDR1 is SGHVS, CDR2 FNYEAQ, per germline. V shed 0 bases and J 6 bases; nucleotides not matched to a gene: 9. This CDR3 is built from 17 residues. CDR3 DNA sequence: TGTGCCAGCAGCTTAGCGACCGGGACAGGGACCCCTCAGCCCCAGCATTTT. Protein product: CASSLATGTGTPQPQHF.

This sequence joins TRBV5-8 and TRBJ2-1; 8 bases are shared with TRBD2. This CDR3 comprises 14 residues. Germline V gene data show CDR1 as SGHTS and CDR2 as YDEGEE. The junction had 11 bases not matched to a gene; V was cut back by 7 bases and J by 8 bases. The CDR3 is CASPPGGPLDEQFF. In DNA, the CDR3 is TGTGCCAGCCCCCCGGGAGGGCCTTTAGATGAGCAGTTCTTC.

The chain uses TRBV7-8 and TRBJ2-1, with 9 bases lining up with TRBD1. This CDR3 is 13 amino acids long. Germline V CDR1 and CDR2: SGHVS, FQNEAQ. V gave up 5 bases and J gave up 15 bases; unmatched junction bases: 11. CDR3 bases: TGTGCCAGCAGCCCTCCGTTTACAGGGGGCCCGTTCTTC. It specifies CASSPPFTGGPFF.

This chain connects TRBV29-1 to TRBJ2-2, with D possibly matching TRBD2 (6 bases). Germline V gene lookup returns CDR1 SQVTM and CDR2 ANQGSEA. V lost 1 base, J lost 7 bases, and 10 bases lay in between. The CDR3 runs to 13 residues. As DNA, the CDR3 is TGCAGCGTTGAAGGCAGGGAGGTCGGGGAGCTGTTTTTT. This gives the protein CSVEGREVGELFF.

The genes are TRBV7-2 and TRBJ2-3, with TRBD2 matching 9 bases. Trimming took 1 base from V and 7 from J; bases not matched to a gene: 3. CDR1 SGHTA and CDR2 FQGNSA come from the germline V gene. There are 14 residues in the CDR3. CDR3 amino acids: CASSLEGLANTQYF. The CDR3 DNA sequence: TGTGCCAGCAGCTTAGAAGGACTAGCGAATACGCAGTATTTT.

This clone came up a few times. The chain's CDR3 is CASSLGSGFSGNTIYF. Here the CDR3 DNA reads TGTGCCAGCAGCTTAGGGTCAGGATTCTCTGGAAACACCATATATTTT. V usage is TRBV7-2 and J usage is TRBJ1-3; D unclear. Germline loops: CDR1 SGHTA, CDR2 FQGNSA. The CDR3 is 16 amino acids. V gave up 1 base and J gave up 0 bases, with 10 bases separating them.

The chain is built from TRBV7-3 and TRBJ1-6, with 8 bases aligning to TRBD1. Germline loops: CDR1 SGHTA, CDR2 FQGTGA. CDR3 size: 15 residues. Trimming removed 2 bases from V and 5 bases from J; junction bases left unmatched: 2. The CDR3 loop is CASSLGQGNNSPLHF. The CDR3 DNA is TGTGCCAGCAGCTTAGGACAGGGCAATAATTCACCCCTCCACTTT.

The CDR3 protein is CATSDSGRGADTQYF. For the CDR3, the DNA is TGTGCCACCAGTGATTCGGGCAGGGGGGCAGATACGCAGTATTTT. The genes are TRBV24-1 and TRBJ2-3, with TRBD1 as a possible D gene (7 bases). Germline V gene sequence: CDR1 KGHDR, CDR2 SFDVKD. The CDR3 length is 15 residues. V was trimmed by 2 bases and J by 4 bases, leaving 12 bases between them.

This chain joins TRBV6-4 and TRBJ2-1, with D possibly being TRBD2 (6 bases). The CDR3 contains 13 residues. Looked up from germline, CDR1 is MRHNA and CDR2 is SNTAGT. V lost 6 bases and J 9 bases, leaving 15 bases between the germline ends. DNA for the CDR3: TGTGCCAGCAGCGGGACTCGGCTCGCTGAGCAGTTCTTC. This sequence encodes CASSGTRLAEQFF.

The CDR3 DNA reads TGTGCCAGCAGCCTACTTGGAGGGGACGGTCTAGATCAAGAGACCCAGTACTTC. It translates to CASSLLGGDGLDQETQYF. V usage is TRBV5-6 and J usage is TRBJ2-5; tentative D call: TRBD2 (6 bases). The germline V and J ends were trimmed by 4 bases and 2 bases, with 24 bases remaining between them. The V gene's germline CDR1 is SGHDT and CDR2 YYEEEE. The CDR3 is 18 amino acids.

The rearrangement joins TRBV2 to TRBJ1-2; D possibly corresponds to TRBD1 (5 bases). This CDR3 region has 14 residues. Germline CDR1 is SNHLY and CDR2 is FYNNEI. The V end lost 7 bases, the J end lost 4 bases, and 16 bases lay between the germline ends. In nucleotides, the CDR3 is TGTGCCAGCAAGGGGCTCAGACTCCCCTATGGCTACACCTTC. It encodes CASKGLRLPYGYTF. Full variable domain (rest looked up from reference TRBV2 and TRBJ1-2): EPEVTQTPSHQVTQMGQEVILRCVPISNHLYFYWYRQILGQKVEFLVSFYNNEISEKSEIFDDQFSVERPDGSNFTLKIRSTKLEDSAMYFCASKGLRLPYGYTFGSGTRLTVV.

The chain links TRBV10-1 to TRBJ2-2, with 11 bases aligning to TRBD2. V lost 8 bases and J lost 1; bases outside the gene matches: 3. The CDR3 loop spans 15 amino acids. In germline, CDR1 is WNHNN, CDR2 SYGVQD (reference sequence). CDR3 bases: TGCGCCAGCGGCGGACTAGCGGGGAACACCGGGGAGCTGTTTTTT. Translation: CASGGLAGNTGELFF.

This chain links TRBV30 with TRBJ2-7; 9 bases agree with TRBD1. CDR1 and CDR2 from the germline V gene are GTSNPN and SVGIG (reference sequence). The V and J ends lost 6 bases and 0 bases, in that order; junction bases with no gene match: 6. The CDR3 loop spans 14 amino acids. CDR3 protein: CACQQGASSYEQYF. CDR3 sequence (DNA): TGTGCCTGCCAACAGGGGGCCAGCTCCTACGAGCAGTACTTC.

This clone was picked up one time. This chain connects TRBV3-1 (or the pseudogene TRBV3-2) to TRBJ1-4, with a tentative D call TRBD1 (6 bases). This CDR3 has 14 amino acids. V was trimmed by 6 bases and J by 8 bases, leaving 16 bases between them. Germline assignment: CDR1 LGHDT and CDR2 YNNKEL (reference sequence). The CDR3 reads CASRATGSGEKLFF. DNA for the CDR3: TGTGCCAGCAGAGCAACAGGGAGTGGGGAAAAACTGTTTTTT.

The V call is TRBV5-1, the J call TRBJ2-1; 8 bases map to TRBD2. Germline assignment: CDR1 SGHRS and CDR2 YFSETQ. V lost 1 base and J lost 3; bases outside the gene matches: 3. The CDR3 contains 15 residues. The CDR3 bases are TGCGCCAGCAGCTTGATACTAGCGGACTACAATGAGCAGTTCTTC. Translation: CASSLILADYNEQFF.

The V gene is TRBV6-5, the J gene TRBJ1-1; a weak D match, TRBD1 (5 bases). V lost 2 bases and J 3 bases, leaving 13 bases between the germline ends. The CDR3 loop spans 15 amino acids. CDR1 and CDR2 (germline): MNHEY, SVGAGI. The CDR3, as DNA: TGTGCCAGCAGTTACCGACGGACGGGGGACACTGAAGCTTTCTTT. This gives the protein CASSYRRTGDTEAFF.

The V gene is TRBV4-2, the J gene TRBJ2-3; no reliable D call. CDR3 length: 14 residues. The ends were cut back, 4 bases at V and 0 bases at J, with 8 bases in the middle. The V gene's germline CDR1 is LGHNA and CDR2 YNFKEQ. The CDR3 region is CASSPGVSTDTQYF. The DNA of the CDR3 is TGTGCCAGCAGCCCCGGAGTTAGCACAGATACGCAGTATTTT.

This chain links TRBV19 with TRBJ1-6, with TRBD1 matching over 7 bases. Germline CDR1 reads LNHDA; CDR2 reads SQIVND (reference sequence). The CDR3 sequence is 14 residues long. Trimming took 6 bases from V and 7 from J; bases not matched to a gene: 6. The CDR3, as DNA: TGTGCCAGTAGAGGGGACAGCGAAAATTCACCCCTCCACTTT. This sequence encodes CASRGDSENSPLHF. Variable domain in full (rest from reference TRBV19 and TRBJ1-6): DGGITQSPKYLFRKEGQNVTLSCEQNLNHDAMYWYRQDPGQGLRLIYYSQIVNDFQKGDIAEGYSVSREKKESFPLTVTSAQKNPTAFYLCASRGDSENSPLHFGNGTRLTVT.

This clone was observed a handful of times. This chain links TRBV27 with TRBJ2-7, with TRBD1 as a possible D gene (5 bases). V was trimmed by 2 bases and J by 5 bases, leaving 19 bases between them. In germline, CDR1 is MNHEY, CDR2 SMNVEV (reference sequence). This CDR3 spans 16 amino acids. This CDR3 is CASSLRPPPGFHEQYF. As DNA, the CDR3 is TGTGCCAGCAGTTTAAGACCCCCGCCAGGGTTCCACGAGCAGTACTTC.

The V call is TRBV27, the J call TRBJ1-5; D is unclear. V lost 5 bases and J lost 2, with 16 bases in between. This CDR3 spans 16 amino acids. CDR1 MNHEY and CDR2 SMNVEV come from the germline V gene (reference sequence). CDR3 DNA sequence: TGTGCCAGCAGTCCCCGGGGAGGGAGGGGCAATCAGCCCCAGCATTTT. This gives the protein CASSPRGGRGNQPQHF.